This note documents a single TCR beta chain sequence. This CDR3 is built from 15 residues. The junction had 11 bases not matched to a gene; V was cut back by 3 bases and J by 10 bases. Germline assignment: CDR1 LGHNA and CDR2 YNFKEQ. The record originates from a study of patients and donors after allogeneic stem cell transplantation. TCRdb re-called the RT-PCR reads with MiXCR, one entry per CDR3 protein. Here the sample spans under 170,000 distinct CDR3 sequences, approximately 40% being singletons. The chain recombines TRBV4-2 with TRBJ2-1; 8 nucleotides match TRBD2. The source is a human donor who was either an allogeneic HSCT recipient or a stem cell or donor lymphocyte infusion donor (not recorded which). It is not recorded whose cells these are; they may come from a transplant donor. Sample: blood, either unsorted or a sorted T cell fraction (not recorded which). CDR3 coding DNA: TGTGCCAGCAGCCATTTTAGCGGGGCAGAAAACGAGCAGTTCTTC. It specifies CASSHFSGAENEQFF.